The rows below give T cell receptor beta chains drawn from one sample of a study of Ad26.COV2.S vaccination and SARS-CoV-2 variants. This table comes from immunoSEQ multiplex PCR, and its TCRdb copy is limited to in-frame clones, with some not included. The sample consists of more than 300,000 clones, approximately 86% of them appearing once. The starting material was peripheral blood, obtained in a trial of Ad26.COV2.S vaccine versus placebo. These receptors were obtained from a person between 18 and 59 years old who received the Ad26.COV2.S COVID-19 vaccine or a placebo. Both conserved end residues are part of each CDR3. D genes are given only for firm matches. Clone sizes are given selectively: once, few, many, or a class where the clone is expanded.

abundance | j_gene | v_gene | d_gene | CDR3aa | CDR3nt
NA | TRBJ1-6 | TRBV28 | NA | CASSLLPVNSPLHF | TGTGCCAGCAGTTTACTGCCCGTCAATTCACCCCTCCACTTT
NA | TRBJ1-5 | TRBV28 | NA | CASSLYTGNSNQPQHF | TGTGCCAGCAGTTTGTATACAGGGAATAGCAATCAGCCCCAGCATTTT
few | TRBJ2-5 | TRBV24-1 | TRBD1 | CATSETGEGETQYF | TGTGCCACCAGTGAAACAGGGGAAGGAGAGACCCAGTACTTC
NA | TRBJ2-7 | TRBV7-2 | TRBD2 | CASSLPLSSGRASIYEQYF | TGTGCCAGCAGCTTACCTCTCTCTAGCGGGAGGGCCTCAATCTACGAGCAGTACTTC
NA | TRBJ2-1 | TRBV15 | NA | CATSPPETFNEQFF | TGTGCCACCAGCCCCCCTGAAACGTTTAATGAGCAGTTCTTC
NA | TRBJ2-1 | TRBV28 | NA | CASSRPGRNNEQFF | TGTGCCAGCAGTCGACCTGGCCGGAACAATGAGCAGTTCTTC
once | TRBJ2-5 | TRBV25-1 | TRBD1 | CASSEEGGLQETQYF | TGTGCCAGCAGTGAAGAAGGGGGCTTACAAGAGACCCAGTACTTC
NA | TRBJ2-1 | TRBV9 | NA | CASSVGGTYNEQFF | TGTGCCAGCAGCGTAGGGGGGACCTACAATGAGCAGTTCTTC
few | TRBJ2-7 | TRBV4-1 | TRBD1 | CASSQGQGVTYEQYF | TGCGCCAGCAGCCAAGGACAGGGGGTCACCTACGAGCAGTACTTC
few | TRBJ1-3 | TRBV12-3/TRBV12-4 | NA | CASGEVWGNTIYF | TGTGCCAGCGGGGAGGTGTGGGGAAACACCATATATTTT
NA | TRBJ2-5 | TRBV14 | NA | CASSQDRMERARQTQYF | TGTGCCAGCAGCCAAGATCGTATGGAAAGGGCCAGGCAGACCCAGTACTTC
NA | TRBJ1-4 | TRBV7-2 | NA | CASSQAAGNEKLFF | TGTGCCAGCAGCCAGGCCGCGGGGAATGAAAAACTGTTTTTT
NA | TRBJ2-5 | TRBV5-6 | TRBD2 | CASSRGLAGGVETQYF | TGTGCCAGCAGCCGCGGACTAGCGGGGGGCGTGGAGACCCAGTACTTC
few | TRBJ2-5 | TRBV3-1/TRBV3-2 | TRBD2 | CASSRNLADMGETQYF | TGTGCCAGCAGCCGGAACCTAGCGGATATGGGAGAGACCCAGTACTTC
NA | TRBJ2-3 | TRBV28 | NA | CASSFGGSRDTQYF | TGTGCCAGCAGTTTCGGCGGCTCACGGGATACGCAGTATTTT
NA | TRBJ1-2 | TRBV6-2/TRBV6-3 | NA | CASSQLRDLGGYGYTF | TGTGCCAGCAGCCAACTTCGGGACCTTGGCGGGTATGGCTACACCTTC